This TCR beta chain was recovered during a study of lymphopenia after photon versus proton radiotherapy. Profiling relied on immunoSEQ multiplex PCR, and the TCRdb table lists in-frame clones only, not all of them. The sample carries roughly 18,000 clones, more than 90% recorded once. The germline CDR1 and CDR2 sequences are SGHDN and FVKESK. Trimming left V 1 base short and J 10 bases short, with 14 bases between. CDR3 length: 15 residues. A note on this clone: Its antigen is not identified.

Study results and limitations: Post-nadir TCR diversity decline inversely tracked overall survival among those who died. Photon-treated patients lost naive T cells and TCR diversity; proton-treated stayed stable. Survival link was tested only in deceased patients; proton benefit remains a possibility. After the lymphocyte nadir, photon-treated repertoires showed oligoclonal expansion, especially of CD8+ Temra cells.

This receptor was identified in a woman aged 40 to 50 with cholangiocarcinoma. The V and J genes are TRBV14 and TRBJ1-6, with a possible D match to TRBD1 (5 bases). The source material was peripheral blood, sampled from a patient treated with photon-based radiotherapy. The CDR3 nucleotides read TGTGCCAGCAGCCAAGGAAGCGGGGGTGGATCACCCCTCCACTTT. Translated, it gives CASSQGSGGGSPLHF.